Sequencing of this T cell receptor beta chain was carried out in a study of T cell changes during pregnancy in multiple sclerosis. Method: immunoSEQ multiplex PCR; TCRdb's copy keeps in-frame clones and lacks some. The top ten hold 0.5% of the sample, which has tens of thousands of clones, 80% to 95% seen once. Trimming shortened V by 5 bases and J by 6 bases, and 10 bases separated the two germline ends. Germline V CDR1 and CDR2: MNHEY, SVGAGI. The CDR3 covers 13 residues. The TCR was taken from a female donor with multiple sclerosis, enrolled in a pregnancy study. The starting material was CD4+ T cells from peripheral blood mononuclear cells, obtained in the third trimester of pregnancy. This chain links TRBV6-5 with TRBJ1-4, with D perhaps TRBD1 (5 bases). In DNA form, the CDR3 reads TGTGCCAGCAGTGAAGACAGTGATGAAAAACTGTTTTTT. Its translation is CASSEDSDEKLFF.